These 21 T cell receptor beta chains were sequenced from one sample in a study of blood T cell repertoires in COVID-19. Repertoires were generated with immunoSEQ multiplex PCR, while TCRdb's copy carries only in-frame clones and drops some. Here the sample spans over 50,000 clones, over 75% being singletons. The sample consisted of peripheral blood. Receptors were obtained from a human donor in a cohort sampled during active COVID-19.

This clone was seen ten or more times. The chain carries TRBV27 and TRBJ2-2; TRBD1 matches 7 bases. V was pared by 1 base and J by 6 bases, with 2 bases of the junction left unmatched. The CDR3 runs to 14 residues. CDR1 and CDR2 from the germline V gene are MNHEY and SMNVEV (reference sequence). The CDR3 DNA follows: TGTGCCAGCAGTTTATACAGGGGCGCCGGGGAGCTGTTTTTT. It codes for CASSLYRGAGELFF.

This clone qualifies as medium-sized (0.01 to 0.1%). The chain is built from TRBV30 and TRBJ1-2; 8 positions match TRBD1. V shed 2 bases and J 4 bases; nucleotides not matched to a gene: 9. CDR1 GTSNPN and CDR2 SVGIG come from the germline V gene (reference sequence). The CDR3 length is 15 residues. The CDR3 is CAWSFSRGLSYGYTF. The DNA of the CDR3 is TGTGCCTGGAGTTTCAGCAGGGGGCTGAGCTATGGCTACACCTTC.

This chain joins TRBV5-8 and TRBJ2-3; 9 nucleotides agree with TRBD1. Unmatched junction bases numbered 10, after V lost 7 bases and J lost 4 bases. The CDR3 loop spans 15 amino acids. Germline lookup yields CDR1 SGHTS and CDR2 YDEGEE. The CDR3 is CASPSWDRAPDTQYF. The CDR3 nucleotides are TGTGCCAGCCCCTCGTGGGACAGGGCCCCAGATACGCAGTATTTT.

This clone was counted only a few times. The chain is built from TRBV4-2 and TRBJ2-7; TRBD2 aligns across 10 bases. With V trimmed by 2 bases and J by 7 bases, 8 bases remained unmatched. Germline lookup yields CDR1 LGHNA and CDR2 YNFKEQ. This CDR3 comprises 15 residues. DNA of the CDR3: TGTGCCAGCAGCCAAAGCGGGAGGGCCTTCAGGGAGCAGTACTTC. Its translation: CASSQSGRAFREQYF.

The chain employs TRBV6-5 and TRBJ2-6; no reliable D call. Germline-derived CDR1 and CDR2 are MNHEY and SVGAGI. The CDR3 runs to 15 residues. The germline V and J ends were trimmed by 4 bases and 2 bases, with 9 bases remaining between them. The CDR3 reads CASSFRFAGANVLTF. CDR3 DNA sequence: TGTGCCAGCAGTTTCAGGTTTGCTGGGGCCAACGTCCTGACTTTC.

The chain uses TRBV6-6 and TRBJ1-4; TRBD1 matches 9 bases. Germline CDR1 reads MNHNY; CDR2 reads SVGAGI (reference sequence). The CDR3 has 15 residues. J gave up 6 bases and V 3 bases, and 5 bases lay outside the gene matches. The CDR3 here is CASSYPRQGDEKLFF. For the CDR3, the DNA is TGTGCCAGCAGTTATCCTCGACAGGGGGATGAAAAACTGTTTTTT.

The V call is TRBV18, the J call TRBJ2-1; D is possibly TRBD2 (5 bases). The germline CDR1 and CDR2 sequences are KGHSH and LQKENI. V lost 2 bases and J 10 bases, leaving 15 bases between the germline ends. The CDR3 runs to 14 residues. As DNA, the CDR3 is TGTGCCAGCTCACCAGTAGGACGGGGAAACGAGCAGTTCTTC. Protein sequence: CASSPVGRGNEQFF. The variable domain in full, with the rest retrieved from reference TRBV18 and TRBJ2-1, is NAGVMQNPRHLVRRRGQEARLRCSPMKGHSHVYWYRQLPEEGLKFMVYLQKENIIDESGMPKERFSAEFPKEGPSILRIQQVVRGDSAAYFCASSPVGRGNEQFFGPGTRLTVL.

The CDR3 DNA is TGTGCCAGCAGCCAAGCGGGACTAGCGATCTCCTACGAGCAGTACTTC. It specifies CASSQAGLAISYEQYF. The chain combines TRBV3-1 (or the pseudogene TRBV3-2) with TRBJ2-7; 10 positions match TRBD2. Germline CDR1 reads LGHDT; CDR2 reads YNNKEL (reference sequence). This CDR3 has 16 residues. After removal of 1 base from V and 0 bases from J, the junction contained 3 bases not matched to a gene.

The chain combines TRBV6-6 with TRBJ2-1; 10 nucleotides align to TRBD2. The trim removed 2 bases at V and 7 bases at J, leaving 5 bases unmatched. The CDR3 loop spans 15 amino acids. Germline-derived CDR1 and CDR2 are MNHNY and SVGAGI (reference sequence). CDR3 protein: CASSYVSGRENEQFF. The CDR3 DNA sequence: TGTGCCAGCAGTTACGTCAGCGGGAGGGAAAATGAGCAGTTCTTC.

The V and J genes are TRBV6-2 or TRBV6-3 and TRBJ2-7; perhaps TRBD2 as D (5 bases). The V end lost 6 bases, the J end lost 2 bases, and 11 bases lay between the germline ends. The V gene's germline CDR1 is MNHEY and CDR2 SVGEGT. This CDR3 comprises 13 residues. This CDR3 reads CASSLRVPYEQYF. The CDR3 DNA sequence: TGTGCCAGCAGCCTGAGGGTCCCCTACGAGCAGTACTTC.

J is TRBJ2-3 and V is TRBV13, with 16 bases lining up with TRBD2. The germline gives CDR1 PRHDT, CDR2 FYEKMQ (reference sequence). There are 16 residues in the CDR3. The V segment lost 4 bases and the J segment 9 bases; nucleotides outside the gene matches: 7. CDR3 sequence (DNA): TGTGCCAGCAGCTCCACAGGGACTAGCGGGAGGGTCACGCAGTATTTT. This gives the protein CASSSTGTSGRVTQYF. The full variable domain, its missing parts supplied by reference TRBV13 and TRBJ2-3, is AAGVIQSPRHLIKEKRETATLKCYPIPRHDTVYWYQQGPGQDPQFLISFYEKMQSDKGSIPDRFSAQQFSDYHSELNMSSLELGDSALYFCASSSTGTSGRVTQYFGPGTRLTVL.

This clone was found a few times. The chain couples TRBV10-1 to TRBJ2-7, with 8 positions matching TRBD1. In germline, CDR1 is WNHNN, CDR2 SYGVQD (reference sequence). The CDR3 covers 16 residues. Germline trimming cut 3 bases from V and 5 bases from J; bases unmatched to any gene: 12. The CDR3, as DNA: TGCGCCAGCAGTGAAACTGGGACAGGAACTCTCCACGAGCAGTACTTC. Its protein is CASSETGTGTLHEQYF.

The V call is TRBV5-8, the J call TRBJ1-2; unclear D gene. The CDR3 is 13 amino acids. Trimming took off 0 bases at V and 8 bases at J, with 11 bases between the two ends. Germline V gene data show CDR1 as SGHTS and CDR2 as YDEGEE. CDR3 coding DNA: TGTGCCAGCAGCTTGGACGGTCGGTCAGGCTACACCTTC. This gives the protein CASSLDGRSGYTF.

This rearrangement joins TRBV6-5 to TRBJ2-3; 9 bases are shared with TRBD1. Per the germline V gene, CDR1 is MNHEY and CDR2 is SVGAGI. The CDR3 length is 14 residues. After removal of 6 bases from V and 6 bases from J, the junction contained 7 bases not matched to a gene. The CDR3 sequence: CASRLQGAQDTQYF. The CDR3 DNA reads as TGTGCCAGCAGGCTACAGGGGGCACAGGATACGCAGTATTTT.

The genes are TRBV11-3 and TRBJ1-1; TRBD1 matches at 7 bases. This CDR3 spans 15 amino acids. CDR1 is SGHNT, CDR2 YENEEA, per germline. Trimming took 5 bases from V and 4 from J; bases not matched to a gene: 10. CDR3 residues: CASSPGGRGSTEAFF. The CDR3 bases are TGTGCCAGCAGCCCTGGTGGCAGGGGGAGCACTGAAGCTTTCTTT.

The V gene is TRBV27, the J gene TRBJ1-2, with D maybe TRBD1 (5 bases). The CDR3 has 18 residues. Looked up from germline, CDR1 is MNHEY and CDR2 is SMNVEV (reference sequence). Trimming pared 0 bases from V and 3 bases from J, leaving 20 bases between. The CDR3 coding sequence is TGTGCCAGCAGTTTATCGGCCCCGCGGGGCTATTCGGACTATGGCTACACCTTC. This codes for CASSLSAPRGYSDYGYTF.

The gene calls are TRBV24-1 and TRBJ2-3, with 8 bases lining up with TRBD1. V was clipped by 7 bases and J by 1 base; unmatched bases: 9. The CDR3 covers 16 residues. Germline CDR1 and CDR2: KGHDR and SFDVKD. The CDR3 DNA sequence: TGTGCCACCAGCACTAACCCGGGACAGGGCACAGATACGCAGTATTTT. Translating gives CATSTNPGQGTDTQYF.

The chain has TRBV18 and TRBJ1-1; D call uncertain. The CDR3 is 12 amino acids. The germline gives CDR1 KGHSH, CDR2 LQKENI. The ends were cut back, 2 bases at V and 5 bases at J, with 6 bases in the middle. In DNA, the CDR3 is TGTGCCAGCTCACCAGAGGGTACTGAAGCTTTCTTT. Translation gives CASSPEGTEAFF.

J is TRBJ1-4 and V is TRBV7-8; 7 bases are a match to TRBD1. The CDR3 is made up of 14 amino acids. The germline CDR1 and CDR2 sequences are SGHVS and FQNEAQ. After removal of 2 bases from V and 8 bases from J, the junction contained 5 bases not matched to a gene. CDR3 region: CASSLRDSNEKLFF. CDR3 coding DNA: TGTGCCAGCAGCTTAAGGGACAGTAACGAAAAACTGTTTTTT.

This chain links TRBV28 with TRBJ2-7; 8 positions match TRBD1. The junction had 10 bases not matched to a gene; V was cut back by 4 bases and J by 2 bases. CDR1 and CDR2 (germline): MDHEN, SYDVKM. This CDR3 contains 16 residues. The CDR3 coding sequence is TGTGCCAGCAGTTCAACCGGGACAGGCCGCCCCTACGAGCAGTACTTC. Translating it yields CASSSTGTGRPYEQYF.

The chain carries TRBV19 and TRBJ2-4, with a possible D match to TRBD2 (7 bases). V lost 1 base, J lost 1 base, and 11 bases lay in between. The CDR3 loop spans 16 amino acids. Per germline, CDR1 LNHDA and CDR2 SQIVND (reference sequence). The chain's CDR3 is CASSIARGAAKNIQYF. CDR3 nucleotide sequence: TGTGCCAGTAGTATAGCCCGGGGGGCGGCCAAAAACATTCAGTACTTC.